One T cell receptor (beta chain) is described in this entry. This sample was included in a study of blood T cell repertoires in COVID-19. Whole-study context: Both acute and convalescent COVID-19 samples were obtained from the United States, Italy and Spain.

The V gene's germline CDR1 is SGHRS and CDR2 YFSETQ. After removal of 0 bases from V and 6 bases from J, the junction contained 5 bases not matched to a gene. This CDR3 spans 15 amino acids. Per the original methods: Estimates of nucleated cell counts were drawn from the amplification of reference gene primers. TCRdb keeps only in-frame clones here, not all; method: immunoSEQ multiplex PCR. The DNA gave D and trimming, while V, J and clone size come from that table. Of tens of thousands of clones in the sample, around 80% are singletons; the top ten hold more than 2%. Material: peripheral blood. The V and J genes are TRBV5-1 and TRBJ2-1; 8 bases agree with TRBD1. This receptor was obtained from a man of 80 years or more with active or convalescent COVID-19. Here the CDR3 reads CASSLAQGAFNEQFF. The CDR3 DNA reads as TGCGCCAGCAGCTTGGCGCAGGGGGCTTTCAATGAGCAGTTCTTC.